The rows below give T cell receptor beta chains drawn from one sample of a study of blood T cell repertoires in COVID-19. TCRdb's table, derived via immunoSEQ multiplex PCR, lists solely in-frame clones and lacks some. Here the sample spans 130,000 or so clones, around 81% being singletons. Material: peripheral blood. Receptor source: a woman between 55 and 75 years old with active or convalescent COVID-19. Both conserved end residues are part of each CDR3. The D gene is left open where the match is weak. The listing skips clone size in some rows; elsewhere it reads once, few, many or a size class.

clone_size	v_call	j_call	d_call	cdr3_nt	cdr3_aa
-	TRBV11-2	TRBJ1-6	-	TGTGCCAGCAGCTTAGGGTCAGGGTTGAATTCACCCCTCCACTTT	CASSLGSGLNSPLHF
few	TRBV5-6	TRBJ2-1	TRBD1	TGTGCCAGCAGCGTCTCCGGGACAGGGGGTTACAATGAGCAGTTCTTC	CASSVSGTGGYNEQFF
-	TRBV16	TRBJ1-3	TRBD1	TGTGCCAGCAGCCAAATCGGCCCCGGGACAGGGTTTACTGGAAACACCATATATTTT	CASSQIGPGTGFTGNTIYF
-	TRBV19	TRBJ2-5	-	TGTGCCAGTAGGCGAACTAGCATCGCCGAGACCCAGTACTTC	CASRRTSIAETQYF
-	TRBV7-2	TRBJ2-1	TRBD2	TGTGCCAGCAGCCCCCCCGGACTAGGTGGATACAATGAGCAGTTCTTC	CASSPPGLGGYNEQFF
-	TRBV28	TRBJ2-1	TRBD2	TGTGCCAGTTTACTAGCGGGGGCCAATGAGCAGTTCTTC	CASLLAGANEQFF
-	TRBV10-3	TRBJ2-1	-	TGTGCCATCAGTGAATCGGGCAATGAGCAGTTCTTC	CAISESGNEQFF
-	TRBV24-1	TRBJ1-2	-	TGTGCCACCAGTGACCCCACAGGGTATGGCTACACCTTC	CATSDPTGYGYTF
-	TRBV6-1	TRBJ1-5	TRBD1	TGTGCCAGCAGTGAGACAGGGACAAGCAATCAGCCCCAGCATTTT	CASSETGTSNQPQHF
-	TRBV10-3	TRBJ1-1	TRBD1	TGTGCCATCAGGCCCGGGACAGAGAACACTGAAGCTTTCTTT	CAIRPGTENTEAFF
once	TRBV5-1	TRBJ2-1	-	TGCGCCAGCAGCTCCGGACTAGGGGGGTTTGATGAGCAGTTCTTC	CASSSGLGGFDEQFF
-	TRBV9	TRBJ2-3	-	TGTGCCAGCAGTTGGAGCGGGCAGACAGATACGCAGTATTTT	CASSWSGQTDTQYF
few	TRBV27	TRBJ1-6	-	TGTGCCAGCAGTTTGTCCAGGGCGAATTCACCCCTCCACTTT	CASSLSRANSPLHF
-	TRBV23-1	TRBJ1-5	-	TGCGCCAGCAGTCAATCGGGCCAGGGTGATCGCAATCAGCCCCAGCATTTT	CASSQSGQGDRNQPQHF
once	TRBV19	TRBJ1-5	-	TGTGCCAGTAGTATCCAGGGAAGAAATCAGCCCCAGCATTTT	CASSIQGRNQPQHF
-	TRBV27	TRBJ2-7	TRBD2	TGTGCCAGCAGTTTATCGGCGGGAGGGCCTGACGAGCAGTACTTC	CASSLSAGGPDEQYF
-	TRBV29-1	TRBJ2-3	TRBD1	TGCAGCGCTGTCCGGGACAGGGGTACAGATACGCAGTATTTT	CSAVRDRGTDTQYF
-	TRBV7-2	TRBJ2-3	-	TGTGCCAGCAGCTTAGGGCTGATACAGGGTACGCAGTATTTT	CASSLGLIQGTQYF
-	TRBV5-6	TRBJ2-4	-	TGTGCCAGCAGCTCAATCTATTCCCCGCTAGCCAAAAACATTCAGTACTTC	CASSSIYSPLAKNIQYF
-	TRBV25-1	TRBJ2-2	-	TGTGCCAGCAGTGAATACGGTTTCCAGGGTGACACCGGGGAGCTGTTTTTT	CASSEYGFQGDTGELFF
-	TRBV4-3	TRBJ2-1	-	TGCGCCAGCAGCCAAGATAGGAGGCAGCCACAGTTCTTC	CASSQDRRQPQFF
-	TRBV11-2	TRBJ2-7	TRBD1	TGTGCCAGCAGCTCGACAGGGGTTTTTAGGAACGAGCAGTACTTC	CASSSTGVFRNEQYF
-	TRBV4-1	TRBJ1-6	-	TGCGCCAGCAGTAGGGGAAGTAATAATTCACCCCTCCACTTT	CASSRGSNNSPLHF
-	TRBV18	TRBJ2-5	-	TGTGCCAGCTCACCACCGACCGGGGGAGAGACCCAGTACTTC	CASSPPTGGETQYF
-	TRBV11-2	TRBJ2-3	-	TGTGCCAGCAGTCCCCGGGTCGATACGCAGTATTTT	CASSPRVDTQYF
-	TRBV7-2	TRBJ2-7	-	TGTGCCAGCAGCTTAGGTGGAGGGCCCTACGAGCAGTACTTC	CASSLGGGPYEQYF
once	TRBV5-1	TRBJ2-2	TRBD1	TGCGCCAGCAGCCCACGCCGGGACAGGGGTATGGGGTCGAACACCGGGGAGCTGTTTTTT	CASSPRRDRGMGSNTGELFF
-	TRBV9	TRBJ2-2	TRBD2	TGTGCCAGCAGCGTAGGCCCGGGAGGGAACACCGGGGAGCTGTTTTTT	CASSVGPGGNTGELFF
-	TRBV3-1/TRBV3-2	TRBJ2-5	TRBD2	TGTGCCAGCAGCCAAGATCAGCGGGGGCGGGGAGAGACCCAGTACTTC	CASSQDQRGRGETQYF
-	TRBV29-1	TRBJ2-5	TRBD1	TGCAGCGGAACAGGGGGCGAGGAGACCCAGTACTTC	CSGTGGEETQYF
once	TRBV2	TRBJ2-1	-	TGTGCCAGCAGTGAAGCGCGCCTGGGGGCGGGCCGGAAGTTCTTC	CASSEARLGAGRKFF
-	TRBV6-5	TRBJ2-5	-	TGTGCCAGCACCATGGACGGAGGGGAGACCCAGTACTTC	CASTMDGGETQYF
-	TRBV28	TRBJ2-7	-	TGTGCCAGCAGCCCCCAGGGCTACGAGCAGTACTTC	CASSPQGYEQYF
few	TRBV6-2/TRBV6-3	TRBJ1-2	-	TGTGCCAGCAGTTACACGGGTTCCAACTATGGCTACACCTTC	CASSYTGSNYGYTF
-	TRBV28	TRBJ1-2	TRBD1	TGTGCCAGCAGTTTGCCGGGACAGGGGGCAGAAGGCTACACCTTC	CASSLPGQGAEGYTF
-	TRBV29-1	TRBJ2-3	-	TGCAGCGTACTACCGGACATATCAGATACGCAGTATTTT	CSVLPDISDTQYF
-	TRBV21-1	TRBJ1-5	-	TGTGCCAGCAGCTCCAGGGCGAGTAGCAATCAGCCCCAGCATTTT	CASSSRASSNQPQHF
-	TRBV28	TRBJ1-4	TRBD1	TGTGCCATACGACCGGGACAGCCTAATGAAAAACTGTTTTTT	CAIRPGQPNEKLFF
-	TRBV28	TRBJ1-1	-	TGTGCCAGCAGAAAACCCAACAGGGCGGACACTGAAGCTTTCTTT	CASRKPNRADTEAFF
-	TRBV5-1	TRBJ1-2	-	TGCGCCAGCAGCTCAGGGGCCAACTCATTGAACTATGGCTACACCTTC	CASSSGANSLNYGYTF
-	TRBV28	TRBJ2-7	TRBD2	TGTGCCAGCAGTTTGCTGACGGGCGGGAGCCTTTACGAGCAGTACTTC	CASSLLTGGSLYEQYF
-	TRBV27	TRBJ2-5	TRBD2	TGTGCCAGCAGTTTATCGATGGCGGGGGGAGGAGAGACCCAGTACTTC	CASSLSMAGGGETQYF
-	TRBV5-1	TRBJ2-1	-	TGCGCCAGCAGCCCAGGGGTAAGCTCCTACAATGAGCAGTTCTTC	CASSPGVSSYNEQFF
-	TRBV28	TRBJ2-7	TRBD1	TGTGCCAGCAGTTTAAGTGGGACAGGGGTTTACGAGCAGTACTTC	CASSLSGTGVYEQYF
-	TRBV7-2	TRBJ1-6	TRBD1	TGTGCCAGCAGCTTCAACAGGGGTTATTCACCCCTCCACTTT	CASSFNRGYSPLHF
-	TRBV10-3	TRBJ1-1	-	TGTGCCATCAGTGAACATAACAGCATGAACACTGAAGCTTTCTTT	CAISEHNSMNTEAFF
-	TRBV11-3	TRBJ1-1	-	TGTGCCAGCAGCTTAGTACGAGGGTCTGAAGCTTTCTTT	CASSLVRGSEAFF
-	TRBV5-5	TRBJ1-4	TRBD1	TGTGCCAGCAGCCCCGTCACAGGGGAAAATGAAAAACTGTTTTTT	CASSPVTGENEKLFF
-	TRBV5-1	TRBJ1-2	-	TGCGCCAGCAGCCAGACCACAGGGAGCTATGGCTACACCTTC	CASSQTTGSYGYTF
-	TRBV30	TRBJ2-7	-	TGTGCCTGGGGCCGCCACGGTACCTACGAGCAGTACTTC	CAWGRHGTYEQYF
-	TRBV7-9	TRBJ1-4	TRBD1	TGTGCCAGCAGCTCAGGACAGGGGCCGAATGAAAAACTGTTTTTT	CASSSGQGPNEKLFF
-	TRBV5-1	TRBJ2-3	-	TGCGCCAGCAGCCCCGCAGTGCTAGTCCTCACAGATACGCAGTATTTT	CASSPAVLVLTDTQYF
few	TRBV27	TRBJ1-6	-	TGTGCCAGCAGTTTATCTGGGGGCGAGTCACCCCTCCACTTT	CASSLSGGESPLHF
once	TRBV5-1	TRBJ1-1	-	TGCGCCAGCAGCTTGGTTGGCCAGTTTGAAGCTTTCTTT	CASSLVGQFEAFF
-	TRBV9	TRBJ1-2	TRBD1	TGTGCCAGCAGCCCCGCGACGACAGGGGTTGGAGGCTACACCTTC	CASSPATTGVGGYTF
-	TRBV19	TRBJ1-1	TRBD1	TGTGCCAGTGGAGCCCTGGACAGGGACAACACTGAAGCTTTCTTT	CASGALDRDNTEAFF
-	TRBV25-1	TRBJ2-5	TRBD1	TGTGCCAGCAGCGGACCTAGTGGGACAGGGAGAGCGGTAGAGACCCAGTACTTC	CASSGPSGTGRAVETQYF